One sample yielded the 19 T cell receptor beta chains listed below, sequenced in a study of regulatory T cells in long-lasting Graves disease. Time point given: newly diagnosed GD, antithyroid drugs for less than 3 months. RNA isolated from PBMCs was used to make the TCR library. Through Arm-PCR of CDR3 regions and iRepertoire HTBI primers, TCR beta libraries were built. TCRdb called the multiplex PCR reads again in MiXCR, with one record for every CDR3 protein. This sample has hundreds of thousands of distinct CDR3 sequences, with around 15% found just once. Separately, the same data were catalogued under a study of T cells in Graves' hyperthyroidism and ophthalmopathy.

Sample: peripheral blood mononuclear cells (PBMCs), taken at new diagnosis, from a patient treated with antithyroid drugs. These receptors were collected from a woman younger than 45 with Graves disease.

The rearrangement uses TRBV11-2 and TRBJ1-2, with 9 bases that match TRBD1. V lost 6 bases, J lost 2 bases, and 10 bases stayed unmatched. CDR1 is SGHAT and CDR2 is FQNNGV in the germline V gene. The CDR3 sequence is 16 residues long. The CDR3 DNA is TGTGCCAGCAGGCCAGTCCCGGGACAGGGAAACTATGGCTACACCTTC. This sequence encodes CASRPVPGQGNYGYTF.

This clonotype was observed at least ten times. The chain has TRBV28 and TRBJ2-7; tentatively, D is TRBD2 (5 bases). V lost 3 bases to trimming and J lost 7 bases, with 13 bases between them. CDR3 length: 13 residues. Germline V gives CDR1 MDHEN, CDR2 SYDVKM. CDR3 bases: TGTGCCAGCAGTTTGACTACCAACAGAGAGCAGTACTTC. Protein sequence: CASSLTTNREQYF.

Comment on this clonotype: One end of the junction does not line up with germline, which may come from a read error. The chain employs TRBV9 and TRBJ1-2; D perhaps matches TRBD1 (5 bases). This CDR3 is built from 17 residues. Germline V gene sequence: CDR1 SGDLS, CDR2 YYNGEE. The CDR3 DNA follows: TGTGCCAGCAGTGTAGGAGATTCCGGGACGGCAAACTATGGCTACACCTTC. Its translation is CASSVGDSGTANYGYTF.

The chain joins TRBV6-2 or TRBV6-3 to TRBJ2-3; D is undetermined. Trimming took 2 bases from V and 6 from J, leaving 12 bases between them. CDR1 is MNHEY and CDR2 is SVGEGT in the germline V gene. This CDR3 contains 14 residues. CDR3 DNA: TGTGCCAGCAGTTACCCCGGTAGTGGGGATACGCAGTATTTT. It yields the protein CASSYPGSGDTQYF.

Many counts were recorded for this clonotype. The chain joins TRBV30 to TRBJ2-5, with D unresolved. In germline, CDR1 is GTSNPN, CDR2 SVGIG (reference sequence). The CDR3 loop spans 12 amino acids. The germline V and J ends were trimmed by 1 base and 5 bases, with 8 bases remaining between them. CDR3 nucleotides: TGTGCCTGGAGTGGGGCCCTGGAGACCCAGTACTTC. Translating it yields CAWSGALETQYF.

This clonotype was detected a few times. The chain couples TRBV27 to TRBJ2-1; D not certain. The V end was cut by 6 bases, the J end by 4 bases, with 13 bases between. CDR3 length equals 14 residues. CDR1 and CDR2 from the germline V gene are MNHEY and SMNVEV (reference sequence). In DNA, the CDR3 is TGTGCCAGCAGGCTATTGACGGATTACAATGAGCAGTTCTTC. This sequence encodes CASRLLTDYNEQFF.

This clonotype was counted ten times or more. The V call is TRBV20-1, the J call TRBJ2-5; no reliable D call. The CDR3 runs 12 residues. Trimming took off 3 bases at V and 3 bases at J, with 8 bases between the two ends. Per germline, CDR1 DFQATT and CDR2 SNEGSKA (reference sequence). The CDR3 spells CSASEEKETQYF. Here the CDR3 DNA reads TGCAGTGCTAGTGAGGAAAAAGAGACCCAGTACTTC.

The V and J genes are TRBV30 and TRBJ2-1; TRBD2 is a possible D gene (5 bases). This CDR3 comprises 12 residues. V lost 0 bases and J 9 bases, leaving 9 bases between the germline ends. Germline CDR1 and CDR2: GTSNPN and SVGIG (reference sequence). CDR3 in amino acids: CAWSVVEGEQFF. The CDR3, as DNA: TGTGCCTGGAGTGTTGTAGAGGGTGAGCAGTTCTTC.

This clonotype showed up just a few times. This rearrangement joins TRBV4-1 to TRBJ1-4; a weak D match, TRBD1 (6 bases). There are 15 residues in the CDR3. Germline V gives CDR1 MGHRA, CDR2 YSYEKL. V lost 2 bases and J 6 bases, leaving 13 bases between the germline ends. The CDR3 here is CASSQIGTPYEKLFF. In DNA form, the CDR3 reads TGCGCCAGCAGCCAAATCGGGACACCATATGAAAAACTGTTTTTT.

This clonotype was seen a handful of times. The chain couples TRBV9 to TRBJ2-1; D gene ambiguous. The V and J ends lost 0 bases and 5 bases respectively, with 6 bases between them. The V gene's germline CDR1 is SGDLS and CDR2 YYNGEE. The length of the CDR3 is 13 residues. CDR3 DNA: TGTGCCAGCAGCGTAGTAGGTAACAATGAGCAGTTCTTC. Its translation is CASSVVGNNEQFF.

This clonotype has a count of ten or more. The chain carries TRBV19 and TRBJ2-2, with a possible D match to TRBD1 (5 bases). CDR3 length: 15 amino acids. Trimming left V 6 bases short and J 0 bases short, with 11 bases between. In germline, CDR1 is LNHDA, CDR2 SQIVND (reference sequence). DNA for the CDR3: TGTGCCAGTAGCAGGGTCTCCGCGAACACCGGGGAGCTGTTTTTT. The encoded protein is CASSRVSANTGELFF.

Many counts were recorded for this clonotype. The V call is TRBV28, the J call TRBJ2-7, with 7 positions matching TRBD2. CDR1 and CDR2 (germline): MDHEN, SYDVKM. The junction had 7 bases not matched to a gene; V was cut back by 2 bases and J by 0 bases. This CDR3 region has 16 residues. The CDR3 region is CASSLRLREPSYEQYF. CDR3 in DNA: TGTGCCAGCAGTTTAAGGCTGCGGGAGCCCTCCTACGAGCAGTACTTC.

About this clonotype itself: A clone one base away is much larger, so this may be a read error. The chain carries TRBV12-3 or TRBV12-4 and TRBJ2-2, with a possible D match to TRBD1 (5 bases). The CDR3 sequence is 16 residues long. The V end was cut by 3 bases, the J end by 7 bases, with 18 bases between. The CDR3 nucleotides read TGTGCCAGCAGTTTGGTGTGGGGCGGACGCATCGGGGAGCTGTTTTTT. Encoded protein: CASSLVWGGRIGELFF.

This clonotype showed up many times. The genes are TRBV7-2 and TRBJ2-4, with D unclear. Trimming took off 2 bases at V and 3 bases at J, with 11 bases between the two ends. This CDR3 has 15 amino acids. Germline CDR1 SGHTA, CDR2 FQGNSA. Written as DNA, the CDR3 is TGTGCCAGCAGCTTACTAGGATCGCGCAAAAACATTCAGTACTTC. This sequence encodes CASSLLGSRKNIQYF. Using reference TRBV7-2 and TRBJ2-4 for the parts outside the CDR3, the full variable domain is GAGVSQSPSNKVTEKGKDVELRCDPISGHTALYWYRQSLGQGLEFLIYFQGNSAPDKSGLPSDRFSAERTGGSVSTLTIQRTQQEDSAVYLCASSLLGSRKNIQYFGAGTRLSVL.

V gene TRBV4-1 combines with J gene TRBJ1-4, with D uncertain. V was clipped by 4 bases and J by 0 bases, with 9 bases between them. Germline assignment: CDR1 MGHRA and CDR2 YSYEKL. The CDR3 length is 15 residues. The DNA for the CDR3 is TGCGCCAGCAGCCCCTCTGGGGCAACTAATGAAAAACTGTTTTTT. The encoded protein is CASSPSGATNEKLFF.

This clonotype was counted ten times or more. V usage is TRBV6-1 and J usage is TRBJ1-3; tentative D call: TRBD1 (5 bases). Germline assignment: CDR1 MNHNS and CDR2 SASEGT. Trimming stripped 5 bases from V and 1 base from J, with 15 bases between. CDR3 length equals 16 residues. The CDR3 loop is CASSPRWGSSGNTIYF. The CDR3 region has the DNA TGTGCCAGCAGTCCCCGGTGGGGCAGTTCTGGAAACACCATATATTTT.

The rearrangement joins TRBV20-1 to TRBJ2-1; D unresolved. This CDR3 is 15 amino acids long. Germline CDR1 DFQATT, CDR2 SNEGSKA (reference sequence). Trimming took off 1 base at V and 1 base at J, with 11 bases between the two ends. The CDR3 region has the DNA TGCAGTGCTAGAGGGGATCGCGTTTCCTACAATGAGCAGTTCTTC. This translates into CSARGDRVSYNEQFF.

This clonotype was observed at least ten times. V and J are TRBV6-1 and TRBJ1-2, with 11 nucleotides matching TRBD1. Germline V CDR1 and CDR2: MNHNS, SASEGT. The CDR3 is 16 residues long. The V and J ends lost 6 bases and 7 bases, in that order; junction bases with no gene match: 13. CDR3 nucleotides: TGTGCCAGCAGCTCCGGGACAGGGGGGTTCGGTTTTGGCTACACCTTC. Encoded protein: CASSSGTGGFGFGYTF.

This clonotype was counted many times. The chain has TRBV2 and TRBJ2-1; 14 nucleotides match TRBD2. Germline trimming cut 6 bases from V and 10 bases from J; bases unmatched to any gene: 8. The CDR3 covers 15 residues. Germline lookup yields CDR1 SNHLY and CDR2 FYNNEI. The CDR3 region is CASSETSGRVGEQFF. The CDR3 coding sequence is TGTGCCAGCAGCGAGACTAGCGGGAGGGTCGGGGAGCAGTTCTTC.